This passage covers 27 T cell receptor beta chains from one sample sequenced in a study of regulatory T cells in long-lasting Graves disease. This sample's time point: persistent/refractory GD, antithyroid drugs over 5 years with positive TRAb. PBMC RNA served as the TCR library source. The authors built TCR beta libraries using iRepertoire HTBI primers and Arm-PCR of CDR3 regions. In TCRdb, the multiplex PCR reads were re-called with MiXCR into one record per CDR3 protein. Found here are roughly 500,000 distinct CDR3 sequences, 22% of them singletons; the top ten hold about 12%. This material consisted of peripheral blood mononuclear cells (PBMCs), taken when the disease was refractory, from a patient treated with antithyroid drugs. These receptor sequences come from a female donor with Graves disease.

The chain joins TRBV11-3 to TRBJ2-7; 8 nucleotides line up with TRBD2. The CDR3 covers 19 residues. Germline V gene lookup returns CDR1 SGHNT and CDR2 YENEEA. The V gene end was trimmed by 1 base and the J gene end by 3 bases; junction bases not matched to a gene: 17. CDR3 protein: CASSLGGARSGGRSYEQYF. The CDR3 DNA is TGTGCCAGCAGCTTAGGAGGCGCTCGGTCGGGGGGGAGAAGCTACGAGCAGTACTTC.

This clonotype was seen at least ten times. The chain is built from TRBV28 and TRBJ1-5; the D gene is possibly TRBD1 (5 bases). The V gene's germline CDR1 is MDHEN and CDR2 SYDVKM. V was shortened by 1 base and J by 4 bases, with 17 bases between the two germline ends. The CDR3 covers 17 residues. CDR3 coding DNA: TGTGCCAGCAGTTTATCGGGGCTCCCCTCCGGTAATCAGCCCCAGCATTTT. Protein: CASSLSGLPSGNQPQHF.

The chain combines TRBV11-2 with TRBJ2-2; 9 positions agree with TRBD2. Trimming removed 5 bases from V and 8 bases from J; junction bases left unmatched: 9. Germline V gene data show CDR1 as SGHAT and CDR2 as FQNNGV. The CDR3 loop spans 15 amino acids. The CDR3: CASSPIAGAAGELFF. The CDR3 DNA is TGTGCCAGCAGCCCCATAGCGGGGGCGGCTGGGGAGCTGTTTTTT.

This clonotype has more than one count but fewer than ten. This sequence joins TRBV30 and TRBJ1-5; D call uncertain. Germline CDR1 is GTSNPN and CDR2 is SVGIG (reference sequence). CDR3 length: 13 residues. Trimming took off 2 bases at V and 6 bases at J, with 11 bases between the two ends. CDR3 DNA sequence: TGTGCCTGGAGTCCAGTCTCAGGTCAGCCCCAGCATTTT. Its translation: CAWSPVSGQPQHF.

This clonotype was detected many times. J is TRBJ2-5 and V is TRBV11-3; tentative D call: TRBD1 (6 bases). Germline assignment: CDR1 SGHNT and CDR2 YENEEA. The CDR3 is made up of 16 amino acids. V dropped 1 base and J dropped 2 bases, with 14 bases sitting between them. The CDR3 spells CASSLVLGDKQETQYF. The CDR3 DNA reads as TGTGCCAGCAGCTTAGTCCTAGGGGACAAACAAGAGACCCAGTACTTC.

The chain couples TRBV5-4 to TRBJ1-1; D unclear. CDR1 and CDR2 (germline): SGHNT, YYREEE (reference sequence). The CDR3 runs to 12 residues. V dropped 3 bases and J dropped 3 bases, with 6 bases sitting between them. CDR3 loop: CASSSPHTEAFF. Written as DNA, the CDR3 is TGTGCCAGCAGCTCCCCCCACACTGAAGCTTTCTTT.

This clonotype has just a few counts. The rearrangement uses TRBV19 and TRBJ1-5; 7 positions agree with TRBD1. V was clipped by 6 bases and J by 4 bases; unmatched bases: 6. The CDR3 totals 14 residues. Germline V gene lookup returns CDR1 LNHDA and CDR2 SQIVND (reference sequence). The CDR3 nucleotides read TGTGCCAGTAGGCCCAGGGGGACGAATCAGCCCCAGCATTTT. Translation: CASRPRGTNQPQHF.

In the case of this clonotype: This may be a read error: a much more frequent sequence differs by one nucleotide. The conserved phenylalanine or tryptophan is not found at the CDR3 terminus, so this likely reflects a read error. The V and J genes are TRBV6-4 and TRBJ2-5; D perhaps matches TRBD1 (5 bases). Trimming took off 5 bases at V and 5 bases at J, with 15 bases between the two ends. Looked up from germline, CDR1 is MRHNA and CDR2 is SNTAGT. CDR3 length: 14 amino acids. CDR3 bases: TGTGCCAGCAGTTATATGGCAGGGATGGAGACCCAGTACCTC. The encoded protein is CASSYMAGMETQYL.

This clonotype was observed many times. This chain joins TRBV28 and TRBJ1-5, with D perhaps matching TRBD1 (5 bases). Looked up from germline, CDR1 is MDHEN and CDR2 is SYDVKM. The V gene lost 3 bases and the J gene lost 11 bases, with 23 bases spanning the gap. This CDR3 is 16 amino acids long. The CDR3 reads CASSFQMGVGVGSQHF. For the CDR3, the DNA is TGTGCCAGCAGTTTCCAGATGGGGGTCGGAGTAGGATCCCAGCATTTT.

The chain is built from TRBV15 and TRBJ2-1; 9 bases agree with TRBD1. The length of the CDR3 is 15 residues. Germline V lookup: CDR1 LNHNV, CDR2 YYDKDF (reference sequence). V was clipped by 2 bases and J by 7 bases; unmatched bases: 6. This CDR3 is CATSRPDRGGNEQFF. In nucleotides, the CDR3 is TGTGCCACCAGCAGACCCGACAGGGGGGGGAATGAGCAGTTCTTC. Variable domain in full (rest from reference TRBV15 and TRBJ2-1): DAMVIQNPRYQVTQFGKPVTLSCSQTLNHNVMYWYQQKSSQAPKLLFHYYDKDFNNEADTPDNFQSRRPNTSFCFLDIRSPGLGDTAMYLCATSRPDRGGNEQFFGPGTRLTVL.

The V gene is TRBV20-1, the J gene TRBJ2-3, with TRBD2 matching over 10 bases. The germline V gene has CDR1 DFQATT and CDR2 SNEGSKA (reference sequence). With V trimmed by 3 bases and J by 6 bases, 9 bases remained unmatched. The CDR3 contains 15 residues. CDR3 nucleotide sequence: TGCAGTGCTAGCCCGGGACTAGCGAGGGGGGATACGCAGTATTTT. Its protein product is CSASPGLARGDTQYF.

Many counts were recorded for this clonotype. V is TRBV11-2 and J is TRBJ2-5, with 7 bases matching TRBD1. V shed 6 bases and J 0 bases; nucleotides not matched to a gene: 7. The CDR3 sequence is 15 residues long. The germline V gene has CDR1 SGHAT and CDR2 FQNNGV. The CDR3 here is CASSPQGPYQETQYF. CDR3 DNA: TGTGCCAGCAGTCCACAGGGGCCGTACCAAGAGACCCAGTACTTC.

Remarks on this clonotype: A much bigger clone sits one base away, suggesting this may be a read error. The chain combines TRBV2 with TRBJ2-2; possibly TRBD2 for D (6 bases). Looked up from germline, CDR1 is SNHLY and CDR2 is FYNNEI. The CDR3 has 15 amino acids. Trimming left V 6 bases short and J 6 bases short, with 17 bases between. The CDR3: CASRILTGVAGELFF. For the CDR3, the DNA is TGTGCCAGCAGGATACTAACGGGAGTGGCCGGGGAGCTGTTTTTT. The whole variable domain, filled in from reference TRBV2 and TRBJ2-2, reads EPEVTQTPSHQVTQMGQEVILRCVPISNHLYFYWYRQILGQKVEFLVSFYNNEISEKSEIFDDQFSVERPDGSNFTLKIRSTKLEDSAMYFCASRILTGVAGELFFGEGSRLTVL.

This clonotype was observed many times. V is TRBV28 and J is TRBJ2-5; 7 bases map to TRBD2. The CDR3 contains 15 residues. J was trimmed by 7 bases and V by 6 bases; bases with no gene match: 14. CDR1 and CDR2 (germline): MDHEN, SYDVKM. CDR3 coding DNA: TGTGCCAGCAGACCCGCCGGACCGCCGGGGGGGACCCAGTACTTC. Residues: CASRPAGPPGGTQYF.

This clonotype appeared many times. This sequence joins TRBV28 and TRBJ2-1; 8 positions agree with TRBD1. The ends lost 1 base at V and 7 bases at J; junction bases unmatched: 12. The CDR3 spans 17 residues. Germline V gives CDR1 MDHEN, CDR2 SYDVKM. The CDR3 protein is CASSLSNVGTGVNEQFF. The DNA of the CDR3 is TGTGCCAGCAGTTTATCGAATGTAGGGACAGGCGTTAATGAGCAGTTCTTC. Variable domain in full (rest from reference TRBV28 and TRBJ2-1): DVKVTQSSRYLVKRTGEKVFLECVQDMDHENMFWYRQDPGLGLRLIYFSYDVKMKEKGDIPEGYSVSREKKERFSLILESASTNQTSMYLCASSLSNVGTGVNEQFFGPGTRLTVL.

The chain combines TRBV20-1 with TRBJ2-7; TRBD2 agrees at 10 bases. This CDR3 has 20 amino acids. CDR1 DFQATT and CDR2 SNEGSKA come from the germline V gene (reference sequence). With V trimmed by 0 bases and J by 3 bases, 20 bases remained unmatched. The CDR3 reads CSARDHRVSLSGRVFYEQYF. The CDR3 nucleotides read TGCAGTGCTAGAGATCACAGGGTTTCCCTAAGCGGGAGGGTATTCTACGAGCAGTACTTC.

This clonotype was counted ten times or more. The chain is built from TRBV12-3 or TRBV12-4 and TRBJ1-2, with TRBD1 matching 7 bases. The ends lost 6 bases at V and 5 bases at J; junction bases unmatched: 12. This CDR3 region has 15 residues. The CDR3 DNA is TGTGCCAGCAGCCCAACAGGGGCCGGCGGGTATGGCTACACCTTC. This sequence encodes CASSPTGAGGYGYTF.

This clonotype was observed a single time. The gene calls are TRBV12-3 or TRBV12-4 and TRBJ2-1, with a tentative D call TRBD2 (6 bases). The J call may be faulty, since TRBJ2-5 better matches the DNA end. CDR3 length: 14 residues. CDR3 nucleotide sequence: TGTGCCAGCAGCCCCACGCCGACTAGAGAGACCCAGTACTTC. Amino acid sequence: CASSPTPTRETQYF.

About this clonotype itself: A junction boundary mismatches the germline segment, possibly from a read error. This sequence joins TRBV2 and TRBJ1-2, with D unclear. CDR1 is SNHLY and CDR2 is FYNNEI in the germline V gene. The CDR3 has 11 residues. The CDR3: CASSLTSGYAF. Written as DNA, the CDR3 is TGTGCCAGCAGTCTTACTTCTGGCTACGCCTTC. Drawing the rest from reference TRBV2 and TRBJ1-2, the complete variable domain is EPEVTQTPSHQVTQMGQEVILRCVPISNHLYFYWYRQILGQKVEFLVSFYNNEISEKSEIFDDQFSVERPDGSNFTLKIRSTKLEDSAMYFCASSLTSGYAFGSGTRLTVV.

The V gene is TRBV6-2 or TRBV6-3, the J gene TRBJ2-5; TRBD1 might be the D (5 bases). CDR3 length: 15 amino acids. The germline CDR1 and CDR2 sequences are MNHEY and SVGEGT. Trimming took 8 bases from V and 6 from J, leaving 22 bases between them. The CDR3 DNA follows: TGTGCCAGCTTTCCTTATGACACTGTGGGGCAGACCCAGTACTTC. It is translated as CASFPYDTVGQTQYF.

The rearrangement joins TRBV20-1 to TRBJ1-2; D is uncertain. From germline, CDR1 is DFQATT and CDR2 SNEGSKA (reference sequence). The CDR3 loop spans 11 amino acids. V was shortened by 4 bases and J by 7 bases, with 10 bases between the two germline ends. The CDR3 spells CSAIIQGGYTF. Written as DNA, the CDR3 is TGCAGTGCTATCATCCAAGGTGGCTACACCTTC.

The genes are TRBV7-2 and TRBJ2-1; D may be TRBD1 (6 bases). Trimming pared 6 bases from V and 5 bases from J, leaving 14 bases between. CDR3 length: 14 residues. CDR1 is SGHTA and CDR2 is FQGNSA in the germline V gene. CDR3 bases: TGTGCCAGCAGGCGGCAGGGGCTCGACAATGAGCAGTTCTTC. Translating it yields CASRRQGLDNEQFF.

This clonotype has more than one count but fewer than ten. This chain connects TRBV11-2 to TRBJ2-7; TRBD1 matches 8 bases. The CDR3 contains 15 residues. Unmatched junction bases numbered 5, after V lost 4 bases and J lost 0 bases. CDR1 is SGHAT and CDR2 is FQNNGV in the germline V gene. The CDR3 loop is CASSWGQASSYEQYF. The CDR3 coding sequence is TGTGCCAGCAGCTGGGGACAGGCCAGCTCCTACGAGCAGTACTTC.

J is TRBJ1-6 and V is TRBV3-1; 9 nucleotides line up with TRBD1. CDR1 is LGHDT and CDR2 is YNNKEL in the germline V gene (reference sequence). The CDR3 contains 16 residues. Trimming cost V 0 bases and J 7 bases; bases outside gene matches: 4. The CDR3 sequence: CASSQEDRGYNSPLHF. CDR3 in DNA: TGTGCCAGCAGCCAAGAGGACAGGGGATACAATTCACCCCTCCACTTT. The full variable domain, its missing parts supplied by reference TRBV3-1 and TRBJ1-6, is DTAVSQTPKYLVTQMGNDKSIKCEQNLGHDTMYWYKQDSKKFLKIMFSYNNKELIINETVPNRFSPKSPDKAHLNLHINSLELGDSAVYFCASSQEDRGYNSPLHFGNGTRLTVT.

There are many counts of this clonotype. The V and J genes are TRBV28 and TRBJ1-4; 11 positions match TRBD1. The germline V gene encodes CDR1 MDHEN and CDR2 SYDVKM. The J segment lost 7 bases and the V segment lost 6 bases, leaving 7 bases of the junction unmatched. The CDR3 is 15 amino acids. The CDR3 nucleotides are TGTGCCAGCAGCGCCGGGACAGGGGGTTCTGAAAAACTGTTTTTT. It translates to CASSAGTGGSEKLFF.

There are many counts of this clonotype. CDR3 amino acids: CASSAQGASNYGYTF. The CDR3 coding sequence is TGTGCCAGCAGCGCACAGGGGGCGAGCAACTATGGCTACACCTTC. The V call is TRBV7-2, the J call TRBJ1-2; TRBD1 matches 9 bases. This CDR3 comprises 15 residues. Germline CDR1 and CDR2: SGHTA and FQGNSA. The V segment lost 5 bases and the J segment 2 bases; nucleotides outside the gene matches: 6.

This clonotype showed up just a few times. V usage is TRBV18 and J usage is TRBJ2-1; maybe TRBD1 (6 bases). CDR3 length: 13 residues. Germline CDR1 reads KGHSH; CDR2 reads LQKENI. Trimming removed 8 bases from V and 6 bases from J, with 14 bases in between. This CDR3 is CASGKQGRNEQFF. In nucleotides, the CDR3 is TGTGCCAGCGGAAAACAGGGACGCAATGAGCAGTTCTTC.